This T cell receptor beta chain was identified during a study of cytomegalovirus exposure and HLA in healthy donors. Primers included in the PCR were 60 Vbeta and 13 Jbeta primers. Repertoires were generated with immunoSEQ multiplex PCR, while TCRdb's copy carries only in-frame clones and drops some. Of roughly 130,000 clones in the sample, approximately 74% were seen once. The V segment lost 1 base and the J segment 4 bases; nucleotides outside the gene matches: 10. The CDR3 has 17 residues. The germline V gene encodes CDR1 SGHAT and CDR2 FQNNGV. The receptor was isolated from a man in his forties in good health and CMV-seropositive. V is TRBV11-2 and J is TRBJ2-7; 10 bases are shared with TRBD2. Sequenced input: PBMCs. The DNA of the CDR3 is TGTGCCAGCAGCTTAGCTGCAGATAGCGGGAGGAGGTACGAGCAGTACTTC. Its translation is CASSLAADSGRRYEQYF.